Listed below are T cell receptor beta chains from one sample, sequenced in a study of blood T cell repertoires in COVID-19. Libraries were prepared by immunoSEQ multiplex PCR; TCRdb keeps only in-frame clonotypes and omits some of them. The table lists more than 200,000 clones, around 90% of them singletons, with approximately 5.3% in the top ten. Material: peripheral blood. These TCRs come from a woman aged 60-70 years with COVID-19, enrolled during active disease. Each CDR3 is given with its conserved first and last residue. The order of the fields is V gene, clone size, D gene, J gene, CDR3 protein, CDR3 DNA. A D gene is named only where the DNA matches it firmly. A row's size may be missing; if present it is once, few, many or a size class.

v_gene: TRBV9
abundance: NA
d_gene: TRBD1
j_gene: TRBJ2-5
CDR3aa: CASSVRDRGRETQYF
CDR3nt: TGTGCCAGCAGCGTAAGGGACAGGGGAAGGGAGACCCAGTACTTC

v_gene: TRBV15
abundance: NA
d_gene: NA
j_gene: TRBJ2-2
CDR3aa: CATSRDRAGTGELFF
CDR3nt: TGTGCCACCAGCAGAGACAGGGCCGGCACCGGGGAGCTGTTTTTT

v_gene: TRBV19
abundance: few
d_gene: NA
j_gene: TRBJ1-6
CDR3aa: CASGYRDSPLHF
CDR3nt: TGTGCCAGTGGCTACAGGGACTCACCCCTCCACTTT

v_gene: TRBV6-4
abundance: NA
d_gene: TRBD2
j_gene: TRBJ2-1
CDR3aa: CASSDWLADYNEQFF
CDR3nt: TGTGCCAGCAGTGACTGGCTAGCGGACTACAATGAGCAGTTCTTC

v_gene: TRBV28
abundance: once
d_gene: NA
j_gene: TRBJ1-2
CDR3aa: CASSLSYGYTF
CDR3nt: TGTGCCAGCAGCCTAAGCTATGGCTACACCTTC

v_gene: TRBV5-1
abundance: NA
d_gene: TRBD2
j_gene: TRBJ2-2
CDR3aa: CASSPRTSGLPGELFF
CDR3nt: TGCGCCAGCAGCCCTAGGACTAGCGGGTTACCCGGGGAGCTGTTTTTT

v_gene: TRBV6-5
abundance: NA
d_gene: NA
j_gene: TRBJ2-5
CDR3aa: CASMDWETQYF
CDR3nt: TGTGCCAGCATGGACTGGGAGACCCAGTACTTC

v_gene: TRBV11-2
abundance: NA
d_gene: NA
j_gene: TRBJ1-5
CDR3aa: CASSLDSPNQPQHF
CDR3nt: TGTGCCAGCAGCTTGGACAGCCCCAATCAGCCCCAGCATTTT

v_gene: TRBV6-4
abundance: NA
d_gene: TRBD2
j_gene: TRBJ2-1
CDR3aa: CASSVVSGRNNEQFF
CDR3nt: TGTGCCAGCAGTGTGGTTAGCGGGAGAAACAATGAGCAGTTCTTC

v_gene: TRBV30
abundance: NA
d_gene: NA
j_gene: TRBJ2-5
CDR3aa: CAWGGRWETQYF
CDR3nt: TGTGCCTGGGGGGGGCGGTGGGAGACCCAGTACTTC

v_gene: TRBV5-1
abundance: NA
d_gene: TRBD1
j_gene: TRBJ2-6
CDR3aa: CASSLVPGGALSGANVLTF
CDR3nt: TGCGCCAGCAGCTTGGTTCCAGGGGGCGCCCTCTCTGGGGCCAACGTCCTGACTTTC

v_gene: TRBV6-2/TRBV6-3
abundance: NA
d_gene: TRBD1
j_gene: TRBJ1-4
CDR3aa: CASSYSTGELGEKLFF
CDR3nt: TGTGCCAGCAGTTACTCGACAGGGGAACTCGGAGAAAAACTGTTTTTT

v_gene: TRBV10-3
abundance: once
d_gene: TRBD2
j_gene: TRBJ2-2
CDR3aa: CAISAPSAGAANTGELFF
CDR3nt: TGTGCCATCAGTGCCCCATCGGCGGGAGCAGCGAACACCGGGGAGCTGTTTTTT

v_gene: TRBV5-4
abundance: NA
d_gene: TRBD2
j_gene: TRBJ2-5
CDR3aa: CASSLAASGGTWTQYF
CDR3nt: TGTGCCAGCAGCTTGGCGGCTAGCGGGGGTACATGGACCCAGTACTTC

v_gene: TRBV18
abundance: once
d_gene: NA
j_gene: TRBJ2-3
CDR3aa: CASSRRRVSTDTQYF
CDR3nt: TGTGCCAGCTCCCGACGCAGGGTTAGCACAGATACGCAGTATTTT

v_gene: TRBV18
abundance: few
d_gene: NA
j_gene: TRBJ1-1
CDR3aa: CASSPPQGNTEAFF
CDR3nt: TGTGCCAGCTCCCCACCCCAGGGTAACACTGAAGCTTTCTTT

v_gene: TRBV20-1
abundance: NA
d_gene: NA
j_gene: TRBJ1-5
CDR3aa: CSASDSGGEHF
CDR3nt: TGCAGTGCTTCGGACAGCGGGGGAGAGCATTTT

v_gene: TRBV18
abundance: once
d_gene: TRBD1
j_gene: TRBJ2-1
CDR3aa: CASEAGTGSWDEQFF
CDR3nt: TGTGCCAGCGAGGCCGGGACAGGGTCGTGGGATGAGCAGTTCTTC

v_gene: TRBV2
abundance: NA
d_gene: NA
j_gene: TRBJ1-2
CDR3aa: CASRSGTNYGYTF
CDR3nt: TGTGCCAGCAGGTCCGGGACTAACTATGGCTACACCTTC

v_gene: TRBV2
abundance: NA
d_gene: NA
j_gene: TRBJ2-1
CDR3aa: CASTRRGRGDNEQFF
CDR3nt: TGTGCCAGCACCCGAAGGGGGCGGGGGGACAATGAGCAGTTCTTC

v_gene: TRBV7-2
abundance: NA
d_gene: NA
j_gene: TRBJ1-2
CDR3aa: CASSLDSNYGYTF
CDR3nt: TGTGCCAGCAGCCTAGACAGCAACTATGGCTACACCTTC

v_gene: TRBV28
abundance: NA
d_gene: NA
j_gene: TRBJ2-7
CDR3aa: CASSTGLSYEQYF
CDR3nt: TGTGCCAGCAGTACCGGACTATCCTACGAGCAGTACTTC

v_gene: TRBV28
abundance: once
d_gene: NA
j_gene: TRBJ1-5
CDR3aa: CASSFTTSGNQPQHF
CDR3nt: TGTGCCAGCAGTTTTACTACGAGCGGCAATCAGCCCCAGCATTTT

v_gene: TRBV3-1/TRBV3-2
abundance: NA
d_gene: TRBD2
j_gene: TRBJ2-1
CDR3aa: CASSSGTTHGEQFF
CDR3nt: TGTGCCAGCAGCTCCGGGACTACCCACGGGGAGCAGTTCTTC

v_gene: TRBV28
abundance: once
d_gene: NA
j_gene: TRBJ1-3
CDR3aa: CASSRGLISGNTIYF
CDR3nt: TGTGCCAGCAGCCGTGGACTGATCTCTGGAAACACCATATATTTT

v_gene: TRBV7-2
abundance: NA
d_gene: TRBD2
j_gene: TRBJ2-1
CDR3aa: CASSLALAGLYNEQFF
CDR3nt: TGTGCCAGCAGCTTAGCTCTAGCGGGACTCTACAATGAGCAGTTCTTC

v_gene: TRBV7-8
abundance: NA
d_gene: NA
j_gene: TRBJ1-1
CDR3aa: CASSLVSGANTEAFF
CDR3nt: TGTGCCAGCAGCTTGGTGTCAGGGGCGAACACTGAAGCTTTCTTT

v_gene: TRBV28
abundance: NA
d_gene: NA
j_gene: TRBJ1-5
CDR3aa: CASSSDRKFSNQPQHF
CDR3nt: TGTGCCAGCAGTTCGGACAGAAAGTTTAGCAATCAGCCCCAGCATTTT

v_gene: TRBV19
abundance: few
d_gene: NA
j_gene: TRBJ2-2
CDR3aa: CASSINRNTGELFF
CDR3nt: TGTGCCAGTAGTATTAATAGGAACACCGGGGAGCTGTTTTTT

v_gene: TRBV6-5
abundance: NA
d_gene: NA
j_gene: TRBJ1-1
CDR3aa: CASTYSRGGNTEAFF
CDR3nt: TGTGCCAGCACCTATTCTAGGGGGGGGAACACTGAAGCTTTCTTT

v_gene: TRBV6-6
abundance: NA
d_gene: NA
j_gene: TRBJ2-2
CDR3aa: CASSPQANTGELFF
CDR3nt: TGTGCCAGCAGTCCTCAGGCGAACACCGGGGAGCTGTTTTTT

v_gene: TRBV19
abundance: few
d_gene: TRBD1
j_gene: TRBJ1-1
CDR3aa: CASIRGQGVRPDTEAFF
CDR3nt: TGTGCCAGTATCCGGGGACAGGGGGTCCGTCCAGACACTGAAGCTTTCTTT